Detailed here is one T cell receptor (beta chain). This sample was taken from a study of blood T cell repertoires in COVID-19. For the study at large: Samples representing acute and convalescent COVID-19 were sourced from the United States, Italy and Spain. PBMCs, B-cell-depleted T cells, or T cells were the source of the cDNA or gDNA that made up the material.

Authors' analysis steps: How many nucleated cells were present was estimated from reference gene primer amplification. TCRdb's copy holds only in-frame clones and misses some; the assay was immunoSEQ multiplex PCR. The D gene and trimming were derived from the DNA, and the V and J assignments and clone size from that table. The sample lists approximately 230,000 clones, nearly 90% seen once, with about 3% in the top ten. This clonotype was obtained from a man in his late teens or twenties with active or convalescent COVID-19. The sample was peripheral blood.

The CDR3 here is CASSQDNAGNYEQYF. In nucleotides, the CDR3 is TGTGCCAGCAGCCAAGATAACGCAGGGAACTACGAGCAGTACTTC. The chain uses TRBV4-2 and TRBJ2-7; tentative D call: TRBD1 (5 bases). The V end was cut by 0 bases, the J end by 3 bases, with 12 bases between. Germline assignment: CDR1 LGHNA and CDR2 YNFKEQ. There are 15 residues in the CDR3.